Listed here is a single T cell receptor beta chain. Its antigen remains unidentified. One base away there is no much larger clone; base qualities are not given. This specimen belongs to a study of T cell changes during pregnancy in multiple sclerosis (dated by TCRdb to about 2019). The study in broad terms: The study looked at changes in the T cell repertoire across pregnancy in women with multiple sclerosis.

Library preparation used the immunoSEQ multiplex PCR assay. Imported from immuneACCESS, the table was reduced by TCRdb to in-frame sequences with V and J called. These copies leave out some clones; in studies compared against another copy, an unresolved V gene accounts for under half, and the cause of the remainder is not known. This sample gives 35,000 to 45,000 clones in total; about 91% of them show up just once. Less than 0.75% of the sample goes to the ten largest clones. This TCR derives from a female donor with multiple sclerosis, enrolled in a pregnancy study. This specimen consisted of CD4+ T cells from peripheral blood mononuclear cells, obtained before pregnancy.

The nucleotides read TGTGCCAGCAGTGATGGAGGGACTAGCGGGGGGGTTGAGACCCAGTACTTC. Its translation is CASSDGGTSGGVETQYF. Recombination joined TRBV2 with TRBJ2-5; TRBD2 fits 16 bases in the junction. V lost 3 bases and J lost 5 bases, and the count of bases not matched to a germline gene is 6. From the cysteine up to the phenylalanine, the CDR3 has a length of 17 residues. The retained sequence is limited to the CDR3, 51 bases, with the frame set at the first base. Sequences SNHLY (CDR1) and FYNNEI (CDR2) are obtained from the germline V gene.